The 26 T cell receptor beta chains below all came from one sample that was sequenced in a study of shared clonotypes between healthy human individuals. Measured with immunoSEQ multiplex PCR; TCRdb has only the in-frame clones, and not every one. Of approximately 810,000 clones in the sample, about 91% were seen once. Terminally differentiated effector memory CD45RA+ cells were excluded by CCR7 positive selection of CD45RO-negative cells. Sample: naive CD8+ T cells sorted from blood. These receptors all stem from a man in his thirties or forties in good health.

This chain links TRBV5-1 with TRBJ2-7; D is unclear. This CDR3 region has 14 residues. CDR1 SGHRS and CDR2 YFSETQ come from the germline V gene. Trimming took off 4 bases at V and 0 bases at J, with 11 bases between the two ends. The DNA for the CDR3 is TGCGCCAGCAGCGCGGACGGGTTCTCCTACGAGCAGTACTTC. Amino acids: CASSADGFSYEQYF.

The rearrangement joins TRBV5-6 to TRBJ2-5, with D tentatively TRBD1 or TRBD2 (5 bases each). The CDR3 runs 14 residues. Germline V CDR1 and CDR2: SGHDT, YYEEEE. Trimming pared 4 bases from V and 5 bases from J, leaving 15 bases between. This CDR3 reads CASSGAGRAETQYF. The CDR3 DNA reads as TGTGCCAGCAGCGGTGCGGGCAGGGCGGAGACCCAGTACTTC.

This clone showed up just once. V and J are TRBV5-4 and TRBJ1-1, with D uncertain. Trimming removed 4 bases from V and 5 bases from J, with 15 bases in between. The CDR3 is 14 residues long. Germline-derived CDR1 and CDR2 are SGHNT and YYREEE (reference sequence). CDR3 residues: CASSDTGSNTEAFF. DNA of the CDR3: TGTGCCAGCAGCGACACGGGAAGTAATACTGAAGCTTTCTTT.

V usage is TRBV28 and J usage is TRBJ1-1; D uncertain. Trimming took 4 bases from V and 6 from J, leaving 21 bases between them. The CDR3 contains 16 residues. Germline values: CDR1 MDHEN, CDR2 SYDVKM. The CDR3 reads CASSSLHVIRESEAFF. In DNA, the CDR3 is TGTGCCAGCAGTTCACTCCACGTAATTCGCGAATCTGAAGCTTTCTTT.

The genes are TRBV5-8 and TRBJ2-2, with 9 nucleotides matching TRBD1. This CDR3 has 16 amino acids. V trimming: 1 base; J trimming: 7 bases; junction bases outside the gene matches: 8. Germline V CDR1 and CDR2: SGHTS, YDEGEE. The chain's CDR3 is CASSLLRDRANGELFF. Here the CDR3 DNA reads TGTGCCAGCAGCTTGCTCCGGGACAGGGCGAACGGGGAGCTGTTTTTT.

The chain carries TRBV7-9 and TRBJ2-7; D is unclear. The CDR3 has 12 residues. In germline, CDR1 is SEHNR, CDR2 FQNEAQ (reference sequence). V was cut by 8 bases and J by 3 bases, with 11 bases left in between. CDR3 sequence reads: CASGTEHYEQYF. CDR3 nucleotide sequence: TGTGCCAGCGGCACGGAGCACTACGAGCAGTACTTC.

As DNA, the CDR3 is TGTGCCACCGAACCAGGGGGGCTTAATGAAAAACTGTTTTTT. This codes for CATEPGGLNEKLFF. V usage is TRBV28 and J usage is TRBJ1-4, with TRBD1 matching 7 bases. The CDR3 runs 14 residues. The germline V gene has CDR1 MDHEN and CDR2 SYDVKM. Losses at the gene ends were 10 bases for V and 4 bases for J; bases not matched to a gene: 9.

The chain combines TRBV13 with TRBJ2-5; TRBD2 aligns across 12 bases. Trimming at V came to 5 bases and at J to 1 base, leaving 5 bases not matched to a gene. The CDR3 is 16 residues long. CDR1 is PRHDT and CDR2 is FYEKMQ in the germline V gene (reference sequence). CDR3 amino acids: CASSPRTSGTQETQYF. CDR3 in DNA: TGTGCCAGCAGCCCACGGACTAGCGGGACCCAAGAGACCCAGTACTTC.

This chain joins TRBV7-9 and TRBJ2-7, with D maybe TRBD1 (6 bases). Germline V gives CDR1 SEHNR, CDR2 FQNEAQ (reference sequence). The CDR3 contains 14 residues. With 4 bases removed from V and 6 bases from J, the gap between germline ends came to 16 bases. CDR3 amino acids: CASSSPTGSGEQYF. The CDR3 DNA sequence: TGTGCCAGCAGCTCACCGACAGGTTCCGGCGAGCAGTACTTC.

The V and J genes are TRBV27 and TRBJ2-2, with D unclear. The germline V gene has CDR1 MNHEY and CDR2 SMNVEV (reference sequence). Trimming removed 2 bases at V and 7 bases at J, with 5 bases between. The CDR3 is made up of 12 amino acids. CDR3 in DNA: TGTGCCAGCAGTTTACCCATCGGGGAGCTGTTTTTT. This encodes CASSLPIGELFF.

V and J are TRBV7-2 and TRBJ2-7; 8 bases match TRBD2. The CDR3 covers 16 residues. V trimming: 4 bases; J trimming: 1 base; junction bases outside the gene matches: 9. Germline V gene lookup returns CDR1 SGHTA and CDR2 FQGNSA. CDR3 nucleotides: TGTGCCAGCAGCTCCCATGTAGCGGGACTTTCCTACGAGCAGTACTTC. It translates to CASSSHVAGLSYEQYF.

The chain combines TRBV18 with TRBJ2-1; D uncertain. Germline CDR1 and CDR2: KGHSH and LQKENI. The CDR3 runs 18 residues. V was clipped by 4 bases and J by 0 bases, with 19 bases between them. The CDR3 bases are TGTGCCAGCTCACTCGGGTTCCAGCGACTCTTCTCCTACAATGAGCAGTTCTTC. Encoded protein: CASSLGFQRLFSYNEQFF.

The V gene is TRBV27, the J gene TRBJ2-7; the D call may be TRBD1 or TRBD2 (6 bases each). This CDR3 has 15 amino acids. The germline CDR1 and CDR2 sequences are MNHEY and SMNVEV (reference sequence). Trimming pared 5 bases from V and 7 bases from J, leaving 21 bases between. For the CDR3, the DNA is TGTGCCAGCAGTGCCCAGGGGACTTACCTTTTTGAGCAGTACTTC. Its protein is CASSAQGTYLFEQYF.

The gene calls are TRBV7-9 and TRBJ1-1; TRBD1 is a possible D gene (6 bases). The CDR3 length is 14 residues. The germline CDR1 and CDR2 sequences are SEHNR and FQNEAQ (reference sequence). Trimming removed 1 base at V and 6 bases at J, with 12 bases between. The CDR3 DNA is TGTGCCAGCAGCTTAGGGAGGGGGGCCTCTGAAGCTTTCTTT. Its protein product is CASSLGRGASEAFF.

This clone was found once. This sequence joins TRBV30 and TRBJ2-7; TRBD1 or TRBD2 may be the D gene (6 bases each). V dropped 8 bases and J dropped 0 bases, with 20 bases sitting between them. Germline CDR1 reads GTSNPN; CDR2 reads SVGIG (reference sequence). The CDR3 has 15 residues. In DNA, the CDR3 is TGTGCCCTCAAAAAGGGGGACTGGAGCTCCTACGAGCAGTACTTC. Protein: CALKKGDWSSYEQYF.

This chain joins TRBV29-1 and TRBJ2-7; tentative D call: TRBD1 (5 bases). The germline CDR1 and CDR2 sequences are SQVTM and ANQGSEA. The CDR3 is 13 amino acids. V lost 4 bases and J 6 bases, leaving 16 bases between the germline ends. CDR3 residues: CSVAWQGNIEQYF. The CDR3 DNA follows: TGCAGCGTTGCTTGGCAGGGCAATATCGAGCAGTACTTC.

The rearrangement joins TRBV6-6 to TRBJ2-2, with D maybe TRBD2 (6 bases). The CDR3 has 16 amino acids. The germline CDR1 and CDR2 sequences are MNHNY and SVGAGI (reference sequence). Trimming pared 2 bases from V and 2 bases from J, leaving 12 bases between. CDR3 bases: TGTGCCAGCAGTTACGACCCCGGGACTAACACCGGGGAGCTGTTTTTT. This codes for CASSYDPGTNTGELFF.

The chain links TRBV11-2 to TRBJ1-1; D not resolved. Germline CDR1 and CDR2: SGHAT and FQNNGV. The CDR3 runs 13 residues. V shed 2 bases and J shed 5 bases, with 9 bases lying between them. CDR3 DNA: TGTGCCAGCAGCTTAACTTTTGGGACTGAAGCTTTCTTT. This translates into CASSLTFGTEAFF.

This chain uses TRBV29-1 with TRBJ2-7; unclear D gene. V lost 0 bases, J lost 3 bases, and 6 bases lay in between. In germline, CDR1 is SQVTM, CDR2 ANQGSEA. This CDR3 has 12 residues. CDR3 nucleotides: TGCAGCGTTGAAGATCAGCGCTACGAGCAGTACTTC. Its protein product is CSVEDQRYEQYF.

J is TRBJ2-7 and V is TRBV28; TRBD2 matches at 8 bases. The germline V gene has CDR1 MDHEN and CDR2 SYDVKM. This CDR3 contains 17 residues. J lost 2 bases, V lost 6 bases, and 15 bases had no gene match. The CDR3 is CASRSLNASGSAYEQYF. The CDR3 DNA is TGTGCCAGCAGGTCACTCAATGCGAGCGGGAGTGCCTACGAGCAGTACTTC.

This chain joins TRBV7-2 and TRBJ2-7, with 11 bases lining up with TRBD1. The CDR3 is 14 amino acids. The trim removed 5 bases at V and 4 bases at J, leaving 4 bases unmatched. Germline V CDR1 and CDR2: SGHTA, FQGNSA. The CDR3 protein is CASSPRDRGYEQYF. The CDR3 DNA reads TGTGCCAGCAGCCCAAGGGACAGGGGGTACGAGCAGTACTTC.

The V call is TRBV5-1, the J call TRBJ1-2; TRBD1 is a possible D gene (6 bases). Trimming pared 1 base from V and 6 bases from J, leaving 7 bases between. The germline gives CDR1 SGHRS, CDR2 YFSETQ. The length of the CDR3 is 12 residues. The CDR3 nucleotides are TGCGCCAGCAGCTTGTCAGGGGATGGCTACACCTTC. Residues: CASSLSGDGYTF.

As regards this clone: Germline and junction disagree at one end, which may indicate a read error. J is TRBJ2-1 and V is TRBV7-7, with D possibly matching TRBD1 (5 bases). This CDR3 spans 15 amino acids. CDR1 and CDR2 from the germline V gene are SSHAT and FNYEAQ (reference sequence). The CDR3 coding sequence is TGTGCTAGCAGCTTATCAGGGTTGGTGGACGGTGAGCAGTTCTTC. Amino acid sequence: CASSLSGLVDGEQFF.

This sequence joins TRBV19 and TRBJ2-3; 9 bases are a match to TRBD1. This CDR3 spans 15 amino acids. The germline V gene has CDR1 LNHDA and CDR2 SQIVND (reference sequence). V gave up 4 bases and J gave up 1 base; unmatched junction bases: 3. As DNA, the CDR3 is TGTGCCAGTAGTACACAGGGGGCGGGCACAGATACGCAGTATTTT. As protein: CASSTQGAGTDTQYF.

This clone was seen a handful of times. The rearrangement joins TRBV28 to TRBJ1-2; D not certain. The CDR3 is 11 amino acids. Germline CDR1 reads MDHEN; CDR2 reads SYDVKM. Trimming removed 6 bases at V and 4 bases at J, with 6 bases between. CDR3 nucleotide sequence: TGTGCCAGCAGCACACTCTATGGCTACACCTTC. This codes for CASSTLYGYTF.

This sequence joins TRBV13 and TRBJ2-3; 7 nucleotides align to TRBD1. V shed 4 bases, J shed 2 bases, and the junction held 9 bases outside the gene matches. This CDR3 spans 16 amino acids. CDR1 and CDR2 (germline): PRHDT, FYEKMQ (reference sequence). CDR3 in amino acids: CASSSLPGQLTDTQYF. DNA of the CDR3: TGTGCCAGCAGCTCTCTACCGGGACAGCTCACAGATACGCAGTATTTT.